This TCR beta chain was captured by sequencing in a study of Tregs in tolerant kidney transplant recipients. Across the whole study: The nonmyeloablative bone marrow transplants came from related graft donors, with transient mixed chimerism.

The data were produced by immunoSEQ multiplex PCR, yet TCRdb's version contains in-frame clones alone and is incomplete. The sample records about 110,000 clones, around 90% being singletons. Whole-study findings and limits: Tregs expanded with activated donor B cells seemed most donor-specific.

Turning to this clone: Its antigen is still unknown.

The specimen was CD4+ T cells from blood, collected before the transplant. This receptor was taken from a human donor who received a combined kidney and bone marrow transplant.

The CDR3 here is CASSRGLAGDGDTQYF. As DNA, the CDR3 is TGTGCCAGCAGCCGGGGACTAGCGGGAGACGGAGATACGCAGTATTTT. The rearrangement links TRBV5-6 to TRBJ2-3; 14 bases map to TRBD2. The CDR3 has 16 residues. CDR1 is SGHDT, CDR2 YYEEEE, per germline. V trimming: 4 bases; J trimming: 5 bases; junction bases outside the gene matches: 6.